Below are 29 T cell receptor beta chains sequenced from a single sample in a study of control samples from healthy donors and cancer patients. Data came from immunoSEQ multiplex PCR; TCRdb stores just in-frame clones and leaves some out. Of approximately 100,000 clones listed, approximately 90% are singletons. Source material: blood. The receptors originated from a human donor in good health. The donor label of this sample is uncertain.

V and J are TRBV2 and TRBJ1-1, with no clear D. The CDR3 runs 14 residues. Trimming removed 6 bases at V and 0 bases at J, with 11 bases between. Germline CDR1 and CDR2: SNHLY and FYNNEI. The CDR3 here is CASRENTVNTEAFF. The CDR3 coding sequence is TGTGCCAGCAGGGAAAACACAGTGAACACTGAAGCTTTCTTT. The complete variable domain, with remaining parts taken from reference TRBV2 and TRBJ1-1, reads EPEVTQTPSHQVTQMGQEVILRCVPISNHLYFYWYRQILGQKVEFLVSFYNNEISEKSEIFDDQFSVERPDGSNFTLKIRSTKLEDSAMYFCASRENTVNTEAFFGQGTRLTVV.

V and J are TRBV11-2 and TRBJ2-7; TRBD1 aligns across 9 bases. Looked up from germline, CDR1 is SGHAT and CDR2 is FQNNGV. The CDR3 spans 14 residues. The V gene end was trimmed by 5 bases and the J gene end by 0 bases; junction bases not matched to a gene: 2. The CDR3 DNA follows: TGTGCCAGCAGCCTGGACAGGGGCTCCTACGAGCAGTACTTC. Translating it yields CASSLDRGSYEQYF.

This clone was seen once. CDR3 sequence (DNA): TGTGCCAGCAGCCTATGGGGTTCGGGTGGAAACACCATATATTTT. This encodes CASSLWGSGGNTIYF. The rearrangement joins TRBV3-1 (or the pseudogene TRBV3-2) to TRBJ1-3; no clear D. Per the germline V gene, CDR1 is LGHDT and CDR2 is YNNKEL (reference sequence). V dropped 4 bases and J dropped 3 bases, with 13 bases sitting between them. This CDR3 contains 15 residues.

The chain has TRBV14 and TRBJ1-4; D perhaps matches TRBD1 (6 bases). Trimming left V 1 base short and J 5 bases short, with 11 bases between. Germline assignment: CDR1 SGHDN and CDR2 FVKESK. The CDR3 consists of 15 residues. The chain's CDR3 is CASSQGRGGNEKLFF. CDR3 sequence (DNA): TGTGCCAGCAGCCAAGGCCGAGGGGGAAATGAAAAACTGTTTTTT.

This rearrangement joins TRBV3-1 (or the pseudogene TRBV3-2) to TRBJ1-1, with D perhaps matching TRBD1 (6 bases). Trimming stripped 6 bases from V and 5 bases from J, with 7 bases between. This CDR3 spans 11 amino acids. The germline V gene encodes CDR1 LGHDT and CDR2 YNNKEL (reference sequence). The DNA of the CDR3 is TGTGCCAGCAGAGGGGGAACTGAAGCTTTCTTT. Translation: CASRGGTEAFF.

J is TRBJ1-1 and V is TRBV7-3, with TRBD1 matching 9 bases. The germline V gene has CDR1 SGHTA and CDR2 FQGTGA. The CDR3 runs to 15 residues. V dropped 5 bases and J dropped 4; count of bases not matched to a gene: 8. CDR3 protein: CASSKGQGAGTEAFF. CDR3 sequence (DNA): TGTGCCAGCAGCAAGGGACAGGGTGCGGGCACTGAAGCTTTCTTT.

The chain recombines TRBV28 with TRBJ2-7; TRBD2 is a possible D gene (6 bases). Germline CDR1 MDHEN, CDR2 SYDVKM. The CDR3 is 11 residues long. V was pared by 7 bases and J by 4 bases, with 8 bases between. CDR3 nucleotides: TGTGCCAGCATCCGGGGGTACGAGCAGTACTTC. This encodes CASIRGYEQYF.

The gene calls are TRBV11-2 and TRBJ2-1; no clear D. Germline assignment: CDR1 SGHAT and CDR2 FQNNGV. Deletions cut 5 bases from V and 0 bases from J, with 8 bases between. The CDR3 has 14 amino acids. The CDR3 region is CASSPSSSYNEQFF. The CDR3 DNA reads TGTGCCAGCAGCCCAAGCTCCTCCTACAATGAGCAGTTCTTC.

This clone was detected only once. The rearrangement uses TRBV4-1 and TRBJ2-1; D is unresolved. This CDR3 contains 15 residues. Trimming removed 1 base from V and 4 bases from J, with 11 bases in between. Germline-derived CDR1 and CDR2 are MGHRA and YSYEKL. CDR3 residues: CASSQGRQEYNEQFF. CDR3 in DNA: TGCGCCAGCAGCCAAGGACGGCAAGAGTACAATGAGCAGTTCTTC.

The chain links TRBV3-1 (or the pseudogene TRBV3-2) to TRBJ1-1; D gene uncertain. This CDR3 has 13 residues. The germline V gene has CDR1 LGHDT and CDR2 YNNKEL (reference sequence). V was clipped by 4 bases and J by 3 bases, with 9 bases between them. The CDR3 region is CASSLGKYTEAFF. Written as DNA, the CDR3 is TGTGCCAGCAGCCTCGGGAAGTACACTGAAGCTTTCTTT.

This chain links TRBV27 with TRBJ1-1; no reliable D call. The CDR3 contains 13 residues. CDR1 is MNHEY and CDR2 is SMNVEV in the germline V gene (reference sequence). Trimming pared 8 bases from V and 1 base from J, leaving 11 bases between. The CDR3 spells CASPGGGNTEAFF. As DNA, the CDR3 is TGTGCCAGCCCCGGTGGAGGGAACACTGAAGCTTTCTTT.

The chain couples TRBV12-3 or TRBV12-4 to TRBJ1-1, with no clear D. Trimming took off 4 bases at V and 7 bases at J, with 10 bases between the two ends. CDR3 length: 12 residues. CDR3 nucleotides: TGTGCCAGCAGTTCCGAGGGCCTTGAAGCTTTCTTT. This sequence encodes CASSSEGLEAFF.

This clone has only a few counts. The chain links TRBV18 to TRBJ1-1; perhaps TRBD1 as D (5 bases). Looked up from germline, CDR1 is KGHSH and CDR2 is LQKENI. The CDR3 contains 15 residues. Trimming removed 1 base from V and 1 base from J, with 10 bases in between. This CDR3 is CASSPRDGPNTEAFF. CDR3 sequence (DNA): TGTGCCAGCTCACCACGGGACGGACCGAACACTGAAGCTTTCTTT.

J is TRBJ1-4 and V is TRBV4-1; TRBD1 is a possible D gene (5 bases). Trimming took off 0 bases at V and 7 bases at J, with 18 bases between the two ends. This CDR3 is 17 amino acids long. Germline-derived CDR1 and CDR2 are MGHRA and YSYEKL. The CDR3 here is CASSQDGFGGVFEKLFF. The DNA of the CDR3 is TGCGCCAGCAGCCAAGATGGATTCGGGGGGGTTTTTGAAAAACTGTTTTTT.

The chain carries TRBV12-3 or TRBV12-4 and TRBJ2-1; D remains unclear. CDR3 length: 11 amino acids. V was pared by 3 bases and J by 9 bases, with 6 bases between. The CDR3 DNA is TGTGCCAGCAGTTTGTGGGGTGAGCAGTTCTTC. Protein: CASSLWGEQFF.

The rearrangement links TRBV28 to TRBJ2-5; perhaps D is TRBD1 or TRBD2 (5 bases each). Per germline, CDR1 MDHEN and CDR2 SYDVKM. The CDR3 spans 15 residues. V gave up 5 bases and J gave up 5 bases, with 18 bases separating them. The CDR3 loop is CASSVRDAVGETQYF. The CDR3 DNA is TGTGCCAGCAGTGTCCGGGACGCCGTCGGGGAGACCCAGTACTTC.

The genes are TRBV7-6 and TRBJ2-1; D unresolved. Germline V gene sequence: CDR1 SGHVS, CDR2 FNYEAQ. CDR3 size: 14 residues. V dropped 1 base and J dropped 4 bases, with 8 bases sitting between them. This chain's CDR3 is CASSLVWDYNEQFF. The DNA of the CDR3 is TGTGCCAGCAGCTTAGTTTGGGATTACAATGAGCAGTTCTTC.

This clone was seen once. The chain is built from TRBV5-1 and TRBJ1-1, with 11 bases identical to TRBD1. CDR3 length: 14 amino acids. The trim removed 3 bases at V and 4 bases at J, leaving 2 bases unmatched. CDR1 and CDR2 (germline): SGHRS, YFSETQ. Written as DNA, the CDR3 is TGCGCCAGCAGCTGGACAGGGGGCGGCACTGAAGCTTTCTTT. Translated: CASSWTGGGTEAFF.

As for this clone: Given a much more abundant clone one base away, this may be a read error. The identical CDR3 is also encoded by other nucleotide sequences in the sample. The chain combines TRBV6-5 with TRBJ1-6; D possibly corresponds to TRBD1 (5 bases). The germline V and J ends were trimmed by 11 bases and 11 bases, with 19 bases remaining between them. From germline, CDR1 is MNHEY and CDR2 SVGAGI. CDR3 length: 13 residues. CDR3 DNA: TGTGCCGGGGGGGGAGGGGACGGGACACCCCTCCACTTT. Translation: CAGGGGDGTPLHF.

V usage is TRBV3-1 (or the pseudogene TRBV3-2) and J usage is TRBJ2-3; D is possibly TRBD2 (6 bases). Per germline, CDR1 LGHDT and CDR2 YNNKEL (reference sequence). Deletions cut 1 base from V and 0 bases from J, with 11 bases between. The CDR3 extends over 16 amino acids. The CDR3 DNA follows: TGTGCCAGCAGCCAAGCTTACGGGACTAGCACAGATACGCAGTATTTT. The encoded protein is CASSQAYGTSTDTQYF.

The V and J genes are TRBV5-1 and TRBJ2-7, with D perhaps TRBD2 (6 bases). The CDR3 runs to 15 residues. V lost 4 bases, J lost 5 bases, and 19 bases lay in between. Germline lookup yields CDR1 SGHRS and CDR2 YFSETQ. The CDR3 protein is CASSIRDSTDDEQYF. The DNA of the CDR3 is TGCGCCAGCAGCATCCGGGACTCTACCGATGACGAGCAGTACTTC.

The chain uses TRBV5-6 and TRBJ1-2, with D possibly being TRBD1 (5 bases). This CDR3 has 16 amino acids. Germline V gene lookup returns CDR1 SGHDT and CDR2 YYEEEE. V was pared by 0 bases and J by 3 bases, with 15 bases between. The CDR3 loop is CASSLARGQGYYGYTF. As DNA, the CDR3 is TGTGCCAGCAGCTTGGCCAGAGGGCAGGGATACTATGGCTACACCTTC.

This clone came up once. The chain joins TRBV7-7 to TRBJ2-5; D perhaps matches TRBD2 (6 bases). V shed 3 bases and J shed 5 bases, with 16 bases lying between them. CDR3 length: 15 residues. CDR1 SSHAT and CDR2 FNYEAQ come from the germline V gene (reference sequence). CDR3 DNA sequence: TGTGCCAGCAGCTTTTCAAACGGGGGTGGGGAGACCCAGTACTTC. Its protein is CASSFSNGGGETQYF.

The gene calls are TRBV25-1 and TRBJ2-2; D is possibly TRBD1 (5 bases). There are 12 residues in the CDR3. The germline V gene encodes CDR1 MGHDK and CDR2 SYGVNS. Trimming took 4 bases from V and 6 from J, leaving 6 bases between them. Written as DNA, the CDR3 is TGTGCCAGCAGTGGGGGCGCCGGGGAGCTGTTTTTT. Encoded protein: CASSGGAGELFF.

The CDR3 DNA is TGTGCCAGCAGCTTGCGATCCCTAGGGGAGCAGTTCTTC. Encoded protein: CASSLRSLGEQFF. This chain connects TRBV13 to TRBJ2-1, with no clear D. The CDR3 has 13 residues. Between the trimmed V and J ends, which lost 3 bases and 10 bases, there was a span of 13 bases. Germline V gene sequence: CDR1 PRHDT, CDR2 FYEKMQ (reference sequence).

The DNA of the CDR3 is TGTGCCAGCAGCTCGCGACAGGGGGGGGAAGAGACCCAGTACTTC. It yields the protein CASSSRQGGEETQYF. The chain uses TRBV13 and TRBJ2-5, with TRBD1 identical over 9 bases. This CDR3 has 15 amino acids. CDR1 is PRHDT, CDR2 FYEKMQ, per germline (reference sequence). V lost 4 bases, J lost 3 bases, and 6 bases stayed unmatched.

CDR3 residues: CASSRTGPGQGSSYNSPLHF. CDR3 nucleotide sequence: TGTGCCAGCAGCCGTACCGGACCGGGACAGGGAAGCTCCTATAATTCACCCCTCCACTTT. The chain combines TRBV7-8 with TRBJ1-6; 9 bases fit TRBD1. This CDR3 is built from 20 residues. CDR1 SGHVS and CDR2 FQNEAQ come from the germline V gene. The V segment lost 5 bases and the J segment 0 bases; nucleotides outside the gene matches: 14.

This clone was seen only once. The chain uses TRBV5-1 and TRBJ1-1, with 7 positions matching TRBD1. The V gene end was trimmed by 1 base and the J gene end by 4 bases; junction bases not matched to a gene: 4. The CDR3 extends over 14 amino acids. Germline V gene data show CDR1 as SGHRS and CDR2 as YFSETQ. CDR3 in amino acids: CASSLSAGGTEAFF. In nucleotides, the CDR3 is TGCGCCAGCAGCTTGTCCGCAGGGGGCACTGAAGCTTTCTTT.

This chain connects TRBV9 to TRBJ2-2, with 8 bases matching TRBD2. CDR3 size: 16 residues. The J segment lost 0 bases and the V segment lost 6 bases, leaving 7 bases of the junction unmatched. The germline gives CDR1 SGDLS, CDR2 YYNGEE. CDR3 sequence: CASNSGGQTNTGELFF. CDR3 nucleotides: TGTGCCAGCAACTCGGGGGGGCAGACGAACACCGGGGAGCTGTTTTTT.